This note documents a single TCR beta chain sequence. The antigen is undetermined. One junction end does not reproduce the germline sequence, and a read error may be involved. TCR beta cDNA came from roughly 450 ng total RNA, primed with a constant-region primer. Libraries for TCR beta were built through three nested multiplex PCR rounds, which together made up a slightly modified ARM-PCR procedure. TRBV1-TRBV30 forward and Cbeta reverse primers drove the first two approximately 11-cycle rounds. TCRdb redid the calling of the multiplex PCR reads with MiXCR, one entry per CDR3 protein. This sample yields 150,000 to 200,000 distinct CDR3 sequences, of which over 80% are seen a single time; approximately 18% belongs to the top ten. This entry comes from a study of tumor-infiltrating lymphocytes in primary liver carcinoma. From unsorted bulk tissue weighing roughly 18-31 mg, DNA and RNA were co-extracted. Treatment of the patients' primary liver carcinoma consisted of surgical resection.

Findings of the study overall: Less overlap was seen in tumor-adjacent and tumor-blood pairs than in tumor region pairs.

The CDR3 totals 14 residues. This TCR was recovered from a man aged 35-49 years with primary liver carcinoma and hepatitis B virus infection. The material sequenced was tumor tissue from primary liver carcinoma. The J gene is TRBJ1-6, the V gene TRBV12-3 or TRBV12-4; TRBD1 aligns across 7 bases. CDR3 region: CASSFSGGNSSLHF. CDR3 bases: TGTGCCAGTAGTTTCTCAGGGGGTAATTCATCCCTCCACTTT.